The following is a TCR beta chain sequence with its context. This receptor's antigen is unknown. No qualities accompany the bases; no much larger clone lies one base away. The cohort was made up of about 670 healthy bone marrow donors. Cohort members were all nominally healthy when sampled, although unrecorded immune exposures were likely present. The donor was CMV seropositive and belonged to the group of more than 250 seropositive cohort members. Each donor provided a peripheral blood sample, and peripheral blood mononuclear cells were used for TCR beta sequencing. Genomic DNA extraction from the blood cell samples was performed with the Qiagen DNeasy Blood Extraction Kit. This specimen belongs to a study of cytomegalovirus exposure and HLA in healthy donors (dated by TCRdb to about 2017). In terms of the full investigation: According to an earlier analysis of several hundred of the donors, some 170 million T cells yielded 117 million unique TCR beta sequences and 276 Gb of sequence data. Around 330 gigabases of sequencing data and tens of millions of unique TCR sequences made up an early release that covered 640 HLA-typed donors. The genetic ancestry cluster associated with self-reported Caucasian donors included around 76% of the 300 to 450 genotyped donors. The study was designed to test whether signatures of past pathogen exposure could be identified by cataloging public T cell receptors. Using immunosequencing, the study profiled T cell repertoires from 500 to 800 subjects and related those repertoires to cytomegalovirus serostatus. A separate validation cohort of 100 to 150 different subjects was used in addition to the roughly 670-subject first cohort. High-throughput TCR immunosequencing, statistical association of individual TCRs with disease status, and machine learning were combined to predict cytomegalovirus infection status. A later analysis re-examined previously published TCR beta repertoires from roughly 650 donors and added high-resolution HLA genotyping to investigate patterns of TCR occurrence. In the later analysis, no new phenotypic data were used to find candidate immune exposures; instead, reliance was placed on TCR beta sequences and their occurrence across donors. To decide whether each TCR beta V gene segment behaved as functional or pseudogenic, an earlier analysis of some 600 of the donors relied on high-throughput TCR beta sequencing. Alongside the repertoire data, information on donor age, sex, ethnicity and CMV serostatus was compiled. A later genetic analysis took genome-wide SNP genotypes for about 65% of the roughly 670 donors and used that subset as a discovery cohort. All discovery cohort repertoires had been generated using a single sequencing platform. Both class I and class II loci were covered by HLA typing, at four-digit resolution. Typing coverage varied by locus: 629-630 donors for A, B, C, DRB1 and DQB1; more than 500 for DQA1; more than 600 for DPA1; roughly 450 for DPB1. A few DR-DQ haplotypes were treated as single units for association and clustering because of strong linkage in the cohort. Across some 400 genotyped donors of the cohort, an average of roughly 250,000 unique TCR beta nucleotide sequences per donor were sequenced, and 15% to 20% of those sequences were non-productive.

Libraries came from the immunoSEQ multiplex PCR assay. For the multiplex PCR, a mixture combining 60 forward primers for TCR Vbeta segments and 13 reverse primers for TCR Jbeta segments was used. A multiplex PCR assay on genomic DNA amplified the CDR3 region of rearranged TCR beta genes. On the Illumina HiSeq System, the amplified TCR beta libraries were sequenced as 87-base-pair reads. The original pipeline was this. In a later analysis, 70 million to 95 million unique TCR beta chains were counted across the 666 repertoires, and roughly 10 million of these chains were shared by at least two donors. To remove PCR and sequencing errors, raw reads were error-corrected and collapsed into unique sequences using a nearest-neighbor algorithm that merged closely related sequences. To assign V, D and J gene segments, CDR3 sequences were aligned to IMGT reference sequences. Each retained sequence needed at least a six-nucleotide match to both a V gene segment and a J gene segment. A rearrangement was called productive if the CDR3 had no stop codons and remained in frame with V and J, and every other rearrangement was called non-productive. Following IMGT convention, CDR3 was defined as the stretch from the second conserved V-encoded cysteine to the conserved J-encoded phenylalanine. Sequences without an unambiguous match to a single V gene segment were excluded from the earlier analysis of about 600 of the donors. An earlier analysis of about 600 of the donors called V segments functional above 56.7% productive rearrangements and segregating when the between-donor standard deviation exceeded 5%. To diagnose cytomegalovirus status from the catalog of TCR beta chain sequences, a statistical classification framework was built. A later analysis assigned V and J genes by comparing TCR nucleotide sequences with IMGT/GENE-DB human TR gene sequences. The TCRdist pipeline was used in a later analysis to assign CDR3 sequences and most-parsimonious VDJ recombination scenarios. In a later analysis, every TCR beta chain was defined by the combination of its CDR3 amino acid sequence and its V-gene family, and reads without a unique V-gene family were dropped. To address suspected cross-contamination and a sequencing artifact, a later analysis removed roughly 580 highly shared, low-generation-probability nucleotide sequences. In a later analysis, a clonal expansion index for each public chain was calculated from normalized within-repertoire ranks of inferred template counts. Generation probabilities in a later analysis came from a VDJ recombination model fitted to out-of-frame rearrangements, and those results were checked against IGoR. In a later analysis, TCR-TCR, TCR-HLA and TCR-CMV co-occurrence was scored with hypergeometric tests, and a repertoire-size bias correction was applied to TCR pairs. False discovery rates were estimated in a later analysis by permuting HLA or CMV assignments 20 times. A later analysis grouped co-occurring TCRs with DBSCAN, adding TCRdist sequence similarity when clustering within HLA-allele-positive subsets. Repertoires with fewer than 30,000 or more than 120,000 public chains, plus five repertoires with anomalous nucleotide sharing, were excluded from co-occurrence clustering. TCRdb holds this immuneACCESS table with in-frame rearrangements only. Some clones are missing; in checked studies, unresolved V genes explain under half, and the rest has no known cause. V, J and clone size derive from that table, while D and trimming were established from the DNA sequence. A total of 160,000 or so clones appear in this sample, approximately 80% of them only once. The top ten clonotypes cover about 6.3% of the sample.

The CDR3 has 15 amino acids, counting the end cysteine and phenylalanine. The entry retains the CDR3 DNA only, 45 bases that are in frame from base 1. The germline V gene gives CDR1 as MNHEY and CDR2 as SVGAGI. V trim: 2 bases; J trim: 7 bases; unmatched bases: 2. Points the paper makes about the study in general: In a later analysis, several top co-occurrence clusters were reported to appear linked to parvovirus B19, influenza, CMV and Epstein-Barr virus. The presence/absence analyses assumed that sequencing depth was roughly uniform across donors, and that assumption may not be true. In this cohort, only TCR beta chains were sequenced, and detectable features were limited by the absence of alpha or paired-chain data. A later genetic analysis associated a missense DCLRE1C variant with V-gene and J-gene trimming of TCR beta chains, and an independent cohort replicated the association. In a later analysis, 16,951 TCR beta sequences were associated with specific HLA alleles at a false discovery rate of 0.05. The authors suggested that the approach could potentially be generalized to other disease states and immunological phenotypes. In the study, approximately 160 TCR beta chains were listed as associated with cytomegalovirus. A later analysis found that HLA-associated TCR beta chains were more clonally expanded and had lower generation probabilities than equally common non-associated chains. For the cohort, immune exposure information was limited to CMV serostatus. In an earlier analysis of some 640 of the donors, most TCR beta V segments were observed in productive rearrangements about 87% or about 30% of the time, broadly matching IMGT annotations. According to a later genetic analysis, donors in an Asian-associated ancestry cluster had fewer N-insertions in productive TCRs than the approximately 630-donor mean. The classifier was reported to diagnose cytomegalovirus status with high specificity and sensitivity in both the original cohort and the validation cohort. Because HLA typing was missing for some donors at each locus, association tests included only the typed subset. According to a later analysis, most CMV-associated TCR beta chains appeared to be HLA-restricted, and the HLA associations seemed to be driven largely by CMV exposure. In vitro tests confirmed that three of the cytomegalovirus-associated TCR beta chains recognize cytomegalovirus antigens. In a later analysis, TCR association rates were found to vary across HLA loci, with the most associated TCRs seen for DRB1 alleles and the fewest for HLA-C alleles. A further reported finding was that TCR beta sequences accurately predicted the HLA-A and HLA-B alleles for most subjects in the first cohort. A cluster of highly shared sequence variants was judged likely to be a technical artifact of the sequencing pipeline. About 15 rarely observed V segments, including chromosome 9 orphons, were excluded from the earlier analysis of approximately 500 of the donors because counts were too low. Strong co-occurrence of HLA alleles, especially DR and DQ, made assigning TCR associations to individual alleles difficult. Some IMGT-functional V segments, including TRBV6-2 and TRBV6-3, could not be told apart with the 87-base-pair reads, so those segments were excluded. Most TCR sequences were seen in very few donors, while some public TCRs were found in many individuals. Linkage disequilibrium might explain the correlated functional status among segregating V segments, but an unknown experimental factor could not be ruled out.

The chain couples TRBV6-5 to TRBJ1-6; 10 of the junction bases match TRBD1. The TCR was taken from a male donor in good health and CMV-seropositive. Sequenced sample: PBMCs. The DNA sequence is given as TGTGCCAGCAGTTACGTGGACAGGGGGAATTCACCCCTCCACTTT. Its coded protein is CASSYVDRGNSPLHF.